Listed below are T cell receptor beta chains from one sample, sequenced in a study of blood T cell repertoires in COVID-19. The repertoire was sequenced with immunoSEQ multiplex PCR; TCRdb's copy has only in-frame clones and lacks some. The sample gives 75,000 to 100,000 clones, about nine tenths of which show up once; approximately 5% is in the top ten. The sequencing input was peripheral blood. These receptors were obtained from a woman aged 80 or over with acute or convalescent COVID-19. CDR3s include the opening cysteine and the closing phenylalanine or tryptophan. D genes are given only for firm matches. Clone size is not always given. Where it is, it says once, few, many or a class for expanded clones.

DNA	CDR3	V	size	D	J
TGCGCCAGCAGTCCACTAGCGGGGGGAAACAATGAGCAGTTCTTC	CASSPLAGGNNEQFF	TRBV5-1	NA	TRBD2	TRBJ2-1
TGTGCCTGGACCCCGGGAGCGGGTACTAATGAAAAACTGTTTTTT	CAWTPGAGTNEKLFF	TRBV30	NA	NA	TRBJ1-4
TGCGCCAGCAGCCAAGATAGGGACAGGGAAGCTTTCTTT	CASSQDRDREAFF	TRBV4-3	NA	TRBD1	TRBJ1-1
TGTGCCAGCAGCTTGGGTATCTCGGGGTACCGCGGGATGAACACTGAAGCTTTCTTT	CASSLGISGYRGMNTEAFF	TRBV5-6	NA	NA	TRBJ1-1
TGTGCCAGCAGCCCCACCGGGACAGGGGGGGGTGAGACCCAGTACTTC	CASSPTGTGGGETQYF	TRBV7-6	NA	TRBD1	TRBJ2-5
TGTGCCAGCAGTGAAGGTGGGGGGGCCACAGATACGCAGTATTTT	CASSEGGGATDTQYF	TRBV2	NA	NA	TRBJ2-3
TGTGCCAGCAGCCCCGGGGTAGCGGCCTTACAAGAGACCCAGTACTTC	CASSPGVAALQETQYF	TRBV6-2/TRBV6-3	once	NA	TRBJ2-5
TGTGCCAGCTCACCGGAGGGAGGATCCCGTCCAGATACGCAGTATTTT	CASSPEGGSRPDTQYF	TRBV18	NA	NA	TRBJ2-3
TGTGCCAGCAGTAACTCGGACAGGTTGGAAAAACTGTTTTTT	CASSNSDRLEKLFF	TRBV27	NA	TRBD1	TRBJ1-4
TGTGCCAGCAGCTTGCGGGGCACCGGGGAGCTGTTTTTT	CASSLRGTGELFF	TRBV7-3	NA	NA	TRBJ2-2
TGCGCCAGCAGTGGGACAGGGGGGCATGGCTACACCTTC	CASSGTGGHGYTF	TRBV5-1	NA	TRBD1	TRBJ1-2
TGTGCCAGCAGCGCCTGGGAGACTGAAGCTTTCTTT	CASSAWETEAFF	TRBV7-9	NA	NA	TRBJ1-1
TGTGCCAGCAGTTTACAAGGAAACACCATATATTTT	CASSLQGNTIYF	TRBV12-3/TRBV12-4	NA	NA	TRBJ1-3
TGTGCCAGCAGCTTGGCTCCGACAGGGGAGAAACTGTTTTTT	CASSLAPTGEKLFF	TRBV5-4	NA	TRBD1	TRBJ1-4
TGCAGTGCTAGTTCAGCGAGCGGGGGGGCAAGGGATACGCAGTATTTT	CSASSASGGARDTQYF	TRBV20-1	NA	TRBD2	TRBJ2-3
TGTGCCAGCAGCGCCGGCGGCCGGGGAGCTTTTGAAGCTTTCTTT	CASSAGGRGAFEAFF	TRBV21-1	NA	NA	TRBJ1-1
TGCGCCAGCAGCCCCCGGGATAGCGGGACGAGTAATGAGCAGTTCTTC	CASSPRDSGTSNEQFF	TRBV5-1	NA	TRBD2	TRBJ2-1
TGTGCCAGTAGACCTCGACAGGGTGCTAATGAAAAACTGTTTTTT	CASRPRQGANEKLFF	TRBV19	NA	TRBD1	TRBJ1-4
TGTGCCAGCAGTTTCCTTGTAGCGGGGTATTCCTACGAGCAGTACTTC	CASSFLVAGYSYEQYF	TRBV27	NA	TRBD2	TRBJ2-7
TGTGCCAGCAGTCGGAAGGGGGCGACTTACTATGGCTACACCTTC	CASSRKGATYYGYTF	TRBV2	NA	TRBD1	TRBJ1-2